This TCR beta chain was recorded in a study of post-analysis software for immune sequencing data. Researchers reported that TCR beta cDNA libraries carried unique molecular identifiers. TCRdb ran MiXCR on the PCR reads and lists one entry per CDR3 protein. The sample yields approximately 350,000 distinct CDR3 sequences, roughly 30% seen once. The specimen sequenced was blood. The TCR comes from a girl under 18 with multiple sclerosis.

CDR3: CASSLPGQGRNEKLFF. The CDR3 nucleotides are TGTGCCAGCAGCTTACCCGGACAGGGTCGGAATGAAAAACTGTTTTTT. This chain joins TRBV7-9 and TRBJ1-4; 8 bases fit TRBD1. The junction had 7 bases not matched to a gene; V was cut back by 2 bases and J by 5 bases. This CDR3 is built from 16 residues. Germline V gene data show CDR1 as SEHNR and CDR2 as FQNEAQ (reference sequence).